This TCR beta chain was found in a study of blood T cell repertoires in COVID-19. Study-level background: The samples span acute and convalescent COVID-19 from the United States, Italy and Spain. In each case, the material was cDNA or gDNA derived from T cells, B-cell-depleted T cells, or PBMCs.

Seattle patients were enrolled while actively infected and followed longitudinally. The V end lost 5 bases, the J end lost 10 bases, and 15 bases lay between the germline ends. Germline CDR1 is SGHVS and CDR2 is FQNEAQ. This CDR3 contains 13 residues. Methods used by the authors: Reference gene primer amplification in the assay estimated nucleated cell counts. Using immunoSEQ multiplex PCR, the repertoire was profiled, and TCRdb retains in-frame clones only, with some absent. The V and J calls and clone size are taken from that table; D and trimming were inferred from the DNA. Altogether approximately 58,000 clones are present, roughly four fifths being singletons, with the ten largest covering around a third.

Material: peripheral blood. This chain connects TRBV7-8 to TRBJ1-3, with D unclear. The sequence derives from a man between 60 and 70 years old with COVID-19, enrolled during active disease. The CDR3 region is CASSQRPDGTIYF. Written as DNA, the CDR3 is TGTGCCAGCAGCCAGCGGCCCGACGGGACCATATATTTT. The full variable domain, rest sourced from reference TRBV7-8 and TRBJ1-3, is GAGVSQSPRYKVAKRGQDVALRCDPISGHVSLFWYQQALGQGPEFLTYFQNEAQLDKSGLPSDRFFAERPEGSVSTLKIQRTQQEDSAVYLCASSQRPDGTIYFGEGSWLTVV.